These 29 T cell receptor beta chains share one sample of origin, sequenced in a study of a mutant IDH1 vaccine in newly diagnosed glioma. No antigens are known for them. Clones were read by immunoSEQ multiplex PCR, and TCRdb kept only the in-frame ones, dropping some. The repertoire has about 130,000 clones, 80% of them found once; the top ten carry about 5.5%. Time point here: week 11, during vaccination. Vaccination comprised doses that each held 300 ug of mutant IDH1 20-mer peptide, plus topical imiquimod. The sequenced sample was PBMCs, obtained from a glioma patient whose treatment included an IDH1 peptide vaccine. The receptors were sampled from a man aged 40-55 years with glioma.

The chain recombines TRBV29-1 with TRBJ2-5; TRBD1 might be the D (7 bases). Deletions cut 3 bases from V and 4 bases from J, with 12 bases between. This CDR3 has 13 residues. Germline CDR1 reads SQVTM; CDR2 reads ANQGSEA. The CDR3 loop is CSVDGQGGETQYF. CDR3 in DNA: TGCAGCGTTGACGGCCAGGGGGGAGAGACCCAGTACTTC.

The table lists this clone with many counts. The CDR3 sequence: CASSFEAGQETQYF. The CDR3 DNA sequence: TGTGCCAGCAGCTTTGAGGCAGGGCAAGAGACCCAGTACTTC. J is TRBJ2-5 and V is TRBV5-6, with D possibly matching TRBD1 (5 bases). This CDR3 comprises 14 residues. Trimming shortened V by 2 bases and J by 2 bases, and 10 bases separated the two germline ends. CDR1 is SGHDT and CDR2 is YYEEEE in the germline V gene. The whole variable domain, filled in from reference TRBV5-6 and TRBJ2-5, reads DAGVTQSPTHLIKTRGQQVTLRCSPKSGHDTVSWYQQALGQGPQFIFQYYEEEERQRGNFPDRFSGHQFPNYSSELNVNALLLGDSALYLCASSFEAGQETQYFGPGTRLLVL.

This chain joins TRBV14 and TRBJ2-2; TRBD1 agrees at 7 bases. The germline V gene has CDR1 SGHDN and CDR2 FVKESK. After removal of 5 bases from V and 4 bases from J, the junction contained 7 bases not matched to a gene. This CDR3 is 15 amino acids long. As DNA, the CDR3 is TGTGCCAGCAGCAAACCGGGACAGCCCACCGGGGAGCTGTTTTTT. Translated, it gives CASSKPGQPTGELFF.

As regards this clone: Other DNA sequences of this sample code for an identical CDR3. The chain recombines TRBV2 with TRBJ1-5, with D possibly being TRBD1 (6 bases). The CDR3 length is 14 residues. Germline loops: CDR1 SNHLY, CDR2 FYNNEI. With 4 bases removed from V and 2 bases from J, the gap between germline ends came to 9 bases. CDR3 nucleotide sequence: TGTGCCAGCAGTGGAGGGGGGGGCAATCAGCCCCAGCATTTT. Translating gives CASSGGGGNQPQHF.

This clone occurred once. CDR3 loop: CASSLLTGGVDTQYF. As DNA, the CDR3 is TGCGCCAGCAGCTTATTGACAGGGGGCGTAGATACGCAGTATTTT. The chain links TRBV5-1 to TRBJ2-3; 10 bases fit TRBD1. The CDR3 has 15 residues. After removal of 2 bases from V and 5 bases from J, the junction contained 5 bases not matched to a gene. Germline-derived CDR1 and CDR2 are SGHRS and YFSETQ.

For this clone: One end of the junction fails to match germline, which may point to a read error. The J gene is TRBJ2-2, the V gene TRBV7-7; D call uncertain. From germline, CDR1 is SSHAT and CDR2 FNYEAQ (reference sequence). This CDR3 region has 12 residues. This CDR3 reads CASSFADGELFF. CDR3 in DNA: TGTGCTAGCAGCTTTGCCGACGGGGAGCTGTTTTTT.

This chain uses TRBV12-5 with TRBJ2-3, with 10 bases lining up with TRBD1. The CDR3 totals 16 residues. After removal of 7 bases from V and 3 bases from J, the junction contained 10 bases not matched to a gene. CDR1 is LGHNT, CDR2 FRNRAP, per germline. The CDR3 sequence is CASAPGRTGGTDTQYF. CDR3 nucleotides: TGTGCTAGTGCCCCAGGGCGGACAGGGGGGACAGATACGCAGTATTTT.

This clone appeared a few times. The chain uses TRBV6-1 and TRBJ1-1; 10 bases line up with TRBD1. V was pared by 5 bases and J by 1 base, with 4 bases of the junction left unmatched. The CDR3 has 15 residues. Germline lookup yields CDR1 MNHNS and CDR2 SASEGT. CDR3 sequence reads: CASSRQGAGNTEAFF. In DNA, the CDR3 is TGTGCCAGCAGTCGACAGGGGGCAGGGAACACTGAAGCTTTCTTT.

The chain joins TRBV19 to TRBJ1-2; D is ambiguous. Germline V gene lookup returns CDR1 LNHDA and CDR2 SQIVND (reference sequence). V lost 6 bases to trimming and J lost 4 bases, with 12 bases between them. The CDR3 extends over 13 amino acids. The CDR3, as DNA: TGTGCCAGTAGCTACGCCTTATTCTATGGCTACACCTTC. It codes for CASSYALFYGYTF. Looking up the rest from reference TRBV19 and TRBJ1-2 gives the full variable domain: DGGITQSPKYLFRKEGQNVTLSCEQNLNHDAMYWYRQDPGQGLRLIYYSQIVNDFQKGDIAEGYSVSREKKESFPLTVTSAQKNPTAFYLCASSYALFYGYTFGSGTRLTVV.

In DNA, the CDR3 is TGTGCCAGCAGCTTGGACGGGAGTATCGAGCAGTACTTC. Translated: CASSLDGSIEQYF. The V and J genes are TRBV7-2 and TRBJ2-7; perhaps TRBD2 as D (6 bases). CDR1 is SGHTA, CDR2 FQGNSA, per germline. Trimming pared 3 bases from V and 6 bases from J, leaving 12 bases between. The CDR3 is made up of 13 amino acids.

The rearrangement uses TRBV14 and TRBJ1-4; 11 bases match TRBD1. The CDR3 covers 15 residues. The V and J ends lost 3 bases and 8 bases, in that order; junction bases with no gene match: 5. Germline V lookup: CDR1 SGHDN, CDR2 FVKESK. DNA for the CDR3: TGTGCCAGCAGCCATTGGACAGGGGGCCGGGAAAAACTGTTTTTT. Protein sequence: CASSHWTGGREKLFF.

Regarding this clone: At one end the junction does not follow the germline gene, possibly because of a read error. The chain uses TRBV7-2 and TRBJ2-1, with TRBD2 identical over 8 bases. CDR1 and CDR2 from the germline V gene are SGHTA and FQGNSA. The CDR3 is made up of 14 amino acids. CDR3 sequence (DNA): TGTGCCAGCAGCCTAGCGGGTATTGGGAATGAGCAGTTCTTC. This translates into CASSLAGIGNEQFF. The full variable domain, rest sourced from reference TRBV7-2 and TRBJ2-1, is GAGVSQSPSNKVTEKGKDVELRCDPISGHTALYWYRQSLGQGLEFLIYFQGNSAPDKSGLPSDRFSAERTGGSVSTLTIQRTQQEDSAVYLCASSLAGIGNEQFFGPGTRLTVL.

The rearrangement links TRBV7-2 to TRBJ1-6, with TRBD1 matching 9 bases. The CDR3 sequence is 16 residues long. Germline lookup yields CDR1 SGHTA and CDR2 FQGNSA. J gave up 7 bases and V 2 bases, and 6 bases lay outside the gene matches. The CDR3 coding sequence is TGTGCCAGCAGCTTAAGGGCCGGGACAGGGAATTCACCCCTCCACTTT. Translation gives CASSLRAGTGNSPLHF.

The chain uses TRBV5-1 and TRBJ2-1; no reliable D call. V dropped 2 bases and J dropped 4 bases, with 7 bases sitting between them. This CDR3 is built from 13 residues. Germline CDR1 is SGHRS and CDR2 is YFSETQ. This CDR3 reads CASSFSGYNEQFF. The CDR3 nucleotides read TGCGCCAGCAGCTTTTCCGGTTACAATGAGCAGTTCTTC.

V and J are TRBV6-1 and TRBJ1-2; D might be TRBD1 (5 bases). The CDR3 loop spans 15 amino acids. V lost 2 bases to trimming and J lost 0 bases, with 10 bases between them. Germline values: CDR1 MNHNS, CDR2 SASEGT. CDR3 residues: CASSEPGTANYGYTF. The CDR3 nucleotides are TGTGCCAGCAGTGAACCAGGGACCGCTAACTATGGCTACACCTTC.

V usage is TRBV6-6 and J usage is TRBJ1-6; no firm D call. The CDR3 is 14 residues long. Germline V gives CDR1 MNHNY, CDR2 SVGAGI (reference sequence). V was cut by 0 bases and J by 10 bases, with 10 bases left in between. Here the CDR3 reads CASSYSRLTSPLHF. CDR3 nucleotide sequence: TGTGCCAGCAGTTACTCGAGACTGACCTCACCCCTCCACTTT.

With respect to this clone: The sample contains more than one DNA sequence encoding this CDR3. The V call is TRBV9, the J call TRBJ1-1, with D maybe TRBD1 (6 bases). Germline V lookup: CDR1 SGDLS, CDR2 YYNGEE. The CDR3 loop spans 14 amino acids. V was pared by 2 bases and J by 1 base, with 9 bases between. CDR3 loop: CASSVGGPNTEAFF. In DNA, the CDR3 is TGTGCCAGCAGCGTCGGGGGGCCGAACACTGAAGCTTTCTTT.

In its sample, this clone was seen once. In DNA, the CDR3 is TGTGCCAGCAGCTTGCGGGGCTCAGATACGCAGTATTTT. Translation gives CASSLRGSDTQYF. V is TRBV13 and J is TRBJ2-3, with D maybe TRBD2 (6 bases). The CDR3 has 13 residues. The germline gives CDR1 PRHDT, CDR2 FYEKMQ (reference sequence). V was pared by 3 bases and J by 4 bases, with 8 bases between. Combining the CDR3 with reference TRBV13 and TRBJ2-3 gives the whole variable domain AAGVIQSPRHLIKEKRETATLKCYPIPRHDTVYWYQQGPGQDPQFLISFYEKMQSDKGSIPDRFSAQQFSDYHSELNMSSLELGDSALYFCASSLRGSDTQYFGPGTRLTVL.

The rearrangement links TRBV7-6 to TRBJ1-5; a possible D gene is TRBD1 (5 bases). CDR3 length: 17 amino acids. Germline assignment: CDR1 SGHVS and CDR2 FNYEAQ. Trimming took off 5 bases at V and 7 bases at J, with 24 bases between the two ends. CDR3 nucleotides: TGTGCCAGCAGCACAGAGATCGGGACGGTCGTGGGGCAGCCCCAGCATTTT. It yields the protein CASSTEIGTVVGQPQHF.

The V call is TRBV4-3, the J call TRBJ2-7; D not certain. With 0 bases removed from V and 2 bases from J, the gap between germline ends came to 8 bases. Germline CDR1 is LGHNA and CDR2 is YSLEER. This CDR3 has 14 residues. CDR3 in amino acids: CASSQESGPYEQYF. The CDR3 region has the DNA TGCGCCAGCAGCCAAGAGTCCGGGCCCTACGAGCAGTACTTC.

The rearrangement joins TRBV2 to TRBJ2-7, with D uncertain. Per the germline V gene, CDR1 is SNHLY and CDR2 is FYNNEI. The CDR3 sequence is 12 residues long. V gave up 4 bases and J gave up 4 bases, with 8 bases separating them. The CDR3 loop reads CASSGEIYEQYF. The CDR3 bases are TGTGCCAGCAGTGGCGAGATATACGAGCAGTACTTC.

V and J are TRBV19 and TRBJ2-7, with a possible D match to TRBD2 (6 bases). Trimming took 4 bases from V and 0 from J, leaving 13 bases between them. Germline V lookup: CDR1 LNHDA, CDR2 SQIVND (reference sequence). The CDR3 has 15 amino acids. The CDR3 sequence: CASSKKIGGSYEQYF. CDR3 DNA sequence: TGTGCCAGTAGTAAAAAAATCGGGGGCTCCTACGAGCAGTACTTC.

The chain employs TRBV6-5 and TRBJ1-2, with D unclear. Trimming removed 0 bases at V and 4 bases at J, with 12 bases between. Germline V gene lookup returns CDR1 MNHEY and CDR2 SVGAGI. CDR3 length equals 15 residues. The CDR3 protein is CASSYSTFQPYGYTF. The CDR3 DNA reads TGTGCCAGCAGTTACTCGACTTTCCAACCCTATGGCTACACCTTC.

The chain combines TRBV7-8 with TRBJ1-2, with 11 bases lining up with TRBD1. The CDR3 has 17 amino acids. Germline assignment: CDR1 SGHVS and CDR2 FQNEAQ. V was clipped by 3 bases and J by 4 bases; unmatched bases: 10. Here the CDR3 reads CASSFTNLGTGGYGYTF. The CDR3 region has the DNA TGTGCCAGCAGCTTTACGAACCTCGGGACAGGGGGCTATGGCTACACCTTC.

V usage is TRBV6-1 and J usage is TRBJ1-4; possible D gene TRBD1, 5 bases. The CDR3 covers 14 residues. V was clipped by 3 bases and J by 5 bases, with 10 bases between them. Germline V lookup: CDR1 MNHNS, CDR2 SASEGT. The CDR3 DNA is TGTGCCAGCAGTGAGGGACTGATGAATGAAAAACTGTTTTTT. It codes for CASSEGLMNEKLFF.

The V call is TRBV18, the J call TRBJ2-5; 8 nucleotides align to TRBD2. This CDR3 region has 15 residues. Losses at the gene ends were 0 bases for V and 4 bases for J; bases not matched to a gene: 4. Germline assignment: CDR1 KGHSH and CDR2 LQKENI. Here the CDR3 reads CASSPPSGGGETQYF. The CDR3 DNA is TGTGCCAGCTCACCACCGTCGGGAGGGGGAGAGACCCAGTACTTC.

The V call is TRBV7-9, the J call TRBJ1-1; D possibly corresponds to TRBD1 (6 bases). Germline V gene sequence: CDR1 SEHNR, CDR2 FQNEAQ (reference sequence). The CDR3 totals 14 residues. The V and J ends lost 7 bases and 0 bases respectively, with 12 bases between them. For the CDR3, the DNA is TGTGCCAGCACCCCAGGGGACTTGAACACTGAAGCTTTCTTT. Its translation is CASTPGDLNTEAFF.

The sample holds a few counts of this clone. The chain links TRBV7-6 to TRBJ1-5, with 10 bases that match TRBD1. Germline assignment: CDR1 SGHVS and CDR2 FNYEAQ. The V and J ends lost 5 bases and 7 bases, in that order; junction bases with no gene match: 8. The CDR3 length is 15 residues. Here the CDR3 DNA reads TGTGCCAGCAGCCGGGACAGGGGAGTGAGCCAGCCCCAGCATTTT. Protein sequence: CASSRDRGVSQPQHF.

V and J are TRBV6-5 and TRBJ1-3; D unresolved. Germline V lookup: CDR1 MNHEY, CDR2 SVGAGI. The CDR3 has 14 amino acids. Trimming stripped 6 bases from V and 0 bases from J, with 9 bases between. CDR3 protein: CASSSGSSGNTIYF. In DNA form, the CDR3 reads TGTGCCAGCAGCTCAGGTAGCTCTGGAAACACCATATATTTT.